The entry below gives a single T cell receptor beta chain sequence along with its context. Its specificity is unknown. The data were obtained in a study of molecular identifiers for immune sequencing clone quantification. Study results and limitations: Molecules of identical TCR sharing a barcode could underestimate highly expanded clone sizes. Clones above 20 RNA copies contained over 98% of effector molecules but under 1% of naive ones.

TCRdb processed the PCR reads anew with MiXCR; each CDR3 protein has one entry. The profile shows around 460,000 distinct CDR3 sequences, about a fifth of them singletons. Germline CDR1 is LNHDA and CDR2 is SQIVND (reference sequence). The CDR3 is 15 amino acids. V was pared by 10 bases and J by 6 bases, with 14 bases of the junction left unmatched. This clonotype was obtained from a human donor in good health. Some libraries in this study had Jurkat cell RNA spiked in. This sequence joins TRBV19 and TRBJ2-1, with 8 positions matching TRBD2. The sample was naive CD8+ T cells from blood, with Jurkat cell RNA spiked in. Documented subset: FACS-sorted CD8+CD4-CCR7+CD45RA+ naive T cells. The CDR3 nucleotides read TGTGCCACCCAATCGGGGGGGGGGGCGAGCAATGAGCAGTTCTTC. Translation gives CATQSGGGASNEQFF.